The 27 T cell receptor beta chains in this list originate from one sample, sequenced in a study of blood T cell repertoires in COVID-19. The repertoire was sequenced with immunoSEQ multiplex PCR; TCRdb's copy has only in-frame clones and lacks some. The sample lists about 380,000 clones; more than 75% were seen once. The specimen sequenced was PBMCs or T cells enriched from blood (not recorded which). These receptors were taken from a woman aged 18-29 years who had recovered from COVID-19.

The chain carries TRBV24-1 and TRBJ2-5; 9 nucleotides align to TRBD2. The CDR3 is 13 amino acids. With 4 bases clipped from V and 8 bases from J, the junction kept 4 bases outside the gene matches. Germline CDR1 is KGHDR and CDR2 is SFDVKD. CDR3 in DNA: TGTGCCACCAGTGAACTAGCGGGTGGAACCCAGTACTTC. Its translation is CATSELAGGTQYF.

The V call is TRBV10-1, the J call TRBJ2-2; 8 bases are shared with TRBD1. This CDR3 spans 14 amino acids. The germline V gene has CDR1 WNHNN and CDR2 SYGVQD (reference sequence). V lost 4 bases, J lost 4 bases, and 2 bases stayed unmatched. The CDR3 DNA reads as TGCGCCAGCAGTGGCAGGGGGCCCACCGGGGAGCTGTTTTTT. This sequence encodes CASSGRGPTGELFF.

V gene TRBV7-2 combines with J gene TRBJ1-4; D gene unclear. In germline, CDR1 is SGHTA, CDR2 FQGNSA. Trimming stripped 0 bases from V and 5 bases from J, with 10 bases between. This CDR3 contains 15 residues. Written as DNA, the CDR3 is TGTGCCAGCAGCTTAGCGCGAAGTAAGAATGAAAAACTGTTTTTT. Translation: CASSLARSKNEKLFF.

This clone was seen a few times. The chain employs TRBV7-2 and TRBJ2-7; maybe TRBD1 (5 bases). V was shortened by 1 base and J by 4 bases, with 14 bases between the two germline ends. CDR1 and CDR2 (germline): SGHTA, FQGNSA. The CDR3 has 15 amino acids. The CDR3 reads CASSLGPTGNYEQYF. CDR3 nucleotide sequence: TGTGCCAGCAGCTTAGGCCCAACAGGTAATTACGAGCAGTACTTC.

The rearrangement joins TRBV7-2 to TRBJ1-1; TRBD1 matches 9 bases. The junction had 9 bases not matched to a gene; V was cut back by 2 bases and J by 5 bases. This CDR3 spans 16 amino acids. Per the germline V gene, CDR1 is SGHTA and CDR2 is FQGNSA. The CDR3, as DNA: TGTGCCAGCAGCTTATTTGCCGGGACAGGGTTAACTGAAGCTTTCTTT. Translating it yields CASSLFAGTGLTEAFF.

This clone was recorded a few times. V and J are TRBV3-1 (or the pseudogene TRBV3-2) and TRBJ1-1; TRBD1 might be the D (5 bases). The CDR3 extends over 12 amino acids. CDR1 and CDR2 from the germline V gene are LGHDT and YNNKEL (reference sequence). Trimming removed 4 bases at V and 10 bases at J, with 13 bases between. The CDR3 sequence is CASSPDTGIAFF. The CDR3 DNA reads TGTGCCAGCAGCCCGGACACAGGTATAGCTTTCTTT.

This chain connects TRBV9 to TRBJ1-1; 9 nucleotides line up with TRBD1. Germline assignment: CDR1 SGDLS and CDR2 YYNGEE. Germline trimming cut 4 bases from V and 7 bases from J; bases unmatched to any gene: 11. The CDR3 has 15 amino acids. The DNA of the CDR3 is TGTGCCAGCAGCACGGTAACAGGGGGCGGTGGTGAAGCTTTCTTT. Its translation is CASSTVTGGGGEAFF. Based on the CDR3 plus reference TRBV9 and TRBJ1-1, the full variable domain is DSGVTQTPKHLITATGQRVTLRCSPRSGDLSVYWYQQSLDQGLQFLIQYYNGEERAKGNILERFSAQQFPDLHSELNLSSLELGDSALYFCASSTVTGGGGEAFFGQGTRLTVV.

The chain is built from TRBV6-2 or TRBV6-3 and TRBJ2-5; 12 bases match TRBD2. V shed 6 bases and J 5 bases; nucleotides not matched to a gene: 7. Germline V gene lookup returns CDR1 MNHEY and CDR2 SVGEGT. The length of the CDR3 is 15 residues. The CDR3 here is CASSPSGGAFETQYF. CDR3 bases: TGTGCCAGCAGCCCTAGCGGGGGGGCCTTTGAGACCCAGTACTTC.

The chain is built from TRBV12-5 and TRBJ2-1, with D perhaps TRBD2 (6 bases). This CDR3 spans 15 amino acids. The germline V gene encodes CDR1 LGHNT and CDR2 FRNRAP. The germline V and J ends were trimmed by 0 bases and 8 bases, with 14 bases remaining between them. This CDR3 reads CASGLVEGGVYEQFF. DNA for the CDR3: TGTGCTAGTGGTTTGGTGGAGGGCGGGGTATATGAGCAGTTCTTC.

The count of this clone is one. The rearrangement joins TRBV12-3 or TRBV12-4 to TRBJ1-3, with D unresolved. The CDR3 consists of 11 residues. Trimming pared 8 bases from V and 0 bases from J, leaving 2 bases between. For the CDR3, the DNA is TGTGCCAGCCGCTCTGGAAACACCATATATTTT. This encodes CASRSGNTIYF.

The chain uses TRBV5-4 and TRBJ1-2; a weak D match, TRBD1 (6 bases). The CDR3 contains 16 residues. Germline V gene data show CDR1 as SGHNT and CDR2 as YYREEE (reference sequence). V was cut by 4 bases and J by 5 bases, with 21 bases left in between. The CDR3 reads CASSPQQGASLYGYTF. The DNA for the CDR3 is TGTGCCAGCAGCCCTCAACAGGGCGCCTCGCTTTATGGCTACACCTTC.

This clone was counted between two and nine times. The chain recombines TRBV5-1 with TRBJ2-3, with 8 nucleotides matching TRBD1. V gave up 4 bases and J gave up 7 bases; unmatched junction bases: 8. The germline V gene encodes CDR1 SGHRS and CDR2 YFSETQ. The CDR3 has 14 amino acids. CDR3 sequence: CASSPGGTLNTQYF. The CDR3 DNA reads TGCGCCAGCAGCCCAGGGGGCACCCTAAATACGCAGTATTTT.

This sequence joins TRBV27 and TRBJ1-2, with 9 bases fitting TRBD1. V gave up 8 bases and J gave up 7 bases; unmatched junction bases: 8. CDR3 length: 13 residues. Germline V gene sequence: CDR1 MNHEY, CDR2 SMNVEV (reference sequence). The CDR3 loop is CASGPGTGTGYTF. In DNA form, the CDR3 reads TGTGCCAGCGGCCCCGGGACAGGGACTGGCTACACCTTC.

Only one count was recorded for this clone. The rearrangement uses TRBV10-3 and TRBJ2-3; no definite D call. The CDR3 covers 17 residues. The germline gives CDR1 ENHRY, CDR2 SYGVKD. The V end lost 10 bases, the J end lost 2 bases, and 25 bases lay between the germline ends. The CDR3: CAKGLLRDGYFTDTQYF. Here the CDR3 DNA reads TGTGCCAAAGGTCTCCTGCGCGACGGGTACTTCACAGATACGCAGTATTTT.

A single count supports this clone. V and J are TRBV29-1 and TRBJ2-7, with TRBD1 identical over 7 bases. The junction had 6 bases not matched to a gene; V was cut back by 7 bases and J by 0 bases. Germline V gene sequence: CDR1 SQVTM, CDR2 ANQGSEA. CDR3 length: 13 residues. The DNA of the CDR3 is TGCAGCGCCCAAGACAGGGACTCCTACGAGCAGTACTTC. This codes for CSAQDRDSYEQYF.

The CDR3 region has the DNA TGTGCCAGCTCACCACTGGTTACAGGGGAAGGGAATCAGCCCCAGCATTTT. This codes for CASSPLVTGEGNQPQHF. This chain uses TRBV18 with TRBJ1-5; 7 nucleotides match TRBD1. CDR3 length equals 17 residues. The germline V gene encodes CDR1 KGHSH and CDR2 LQKENI. V trimming: 1 base; J trimming: 4 bases; junction bases outside the gene matches: 10.

This chain connects TRBV19 to TRBJ1-6, with TRBD1 identical over 8 bases. The J segment lost 5 bases and the V segment lost 4 bases, leaving 4 bases of the junction unmatched. The CDR3 contains 15 residues. Germline V gene data show CDR1 as LNHDA and CDR2 as SQIVND (reference sequence). CDR3 DNA: TGTGCCAGTAGTAGACTGGGACAGGATAATTCACCCCTCCACTTT. It codes for CASSRLGQDNSPLHF.

This clone has only one observation. This chain uses TRBV5-1 with TRBJ1-1; TRBD1 might be the D (5 bases). Trimming pared 7 bases from V and 3 bases from J, leaving 16 bases between. CDR3 length equals 14 residues. CDR1 and CDR2 from the germline V gene are SGHRS and YFSETQ. CDR3 nucleotide sequence: TGCGCCAGCTGCGGGGCCACTGGGGACACTGAAGCTTTCTTT. Its protein product is CASCGATGDTEAFF. Together with reference TRBV5-1 and TRBJ1-1, the CDR3 gives the full variable domain: KAGVTQTPRYLIKTRGQQVTLSCSPISGHRSVSWYQQTPGQGLQFLFEYFSETQRNKGNFPGRFSGRQFSNSRSEMNVSTLELGDSALYLCASCGATGDTEAFFGQGTRLTVV.

The chain combines TRBV4-1 with TRBJ1-1; 9 bases are a match to TRBD1. The CDR3 sequence is 13 residues long. V lost 1 base, J lost 6 bases, and 0 bases stayed unmatched. Germline-derived CDR1 and CDR2 are MGHRA and YSYEKL. CDR3 loop: CASSQGQGAEAFF. DNA for the CDR3: TGCGCCAGCAGCCAAGGACAGGGGGCTGAAGCTTTCTTT.

This sequence joins TRBV19 and TRBJ1-6; TRBD1 agrees at 8 bases. The CDR3 has 15 amino acids. CDR1 LNHDA and CDR2 SQIVND come from the germline V gene (reference sequence). V shed 5 bases and J 5 bases; nucleotides not matched to a gene: 5. The CDR3 sequence: CASSAMTGDNSPLHF. The CDR3 DNA reads as TGTGCCAGTAGTGCGATGACAGGGGATAATTCACCCCTCCACTTT. The variable domain in full, with the rest retrieved from reference TRBV19 and TRBJ1-6, is DGGITQSPKYLFRKEGQNVTLSCEQNLNHDAMYWYRQDPGQGLRLIYYSQIVNDFQKGDIAEGYSVSREKKESFPLTVTSAQKNPTAFYLCASSAMTGDNSPLHFGNGTRLTVT.

For the CDR3, the DNA is TGTGCCAGTAGCCTCCCGAACAGGGGTAACACTGAAGCTTTCTTT. Amino acids: CASSLPNRGNTEAFF. The chain uses TRBV19 and TRBJ1-1; the match to TRBD1 covers 7 bases. Germline trimming cut 6 bases from V and 2 bases from J; bases unmatched to any gene: 9. The CDR3 runs 15 residues. Looked up from germline, CDR1 is LNHDA and CDR2 is SQIVND (reference sequence).

The gene calls are TRBV5-1 and TRBJ1-1; TRBD1 aligns across 9 bases. CDR1 SGHRS and CDR2 YFSETQ come from the germline V gene. J gave up 4 bases and V 0 bases, and 4 bases lay outside the gene matches. The CDR3 runs 15 residues. DNA for the CDR3: TGCGCCAGCAGCTTGGCGACAGGGGGGGTCACTGAAGCTTTCTTT. Protein sequence: CASSLATGGVTEAFF.

The chain employs TRBV4-3 and TRBJ2-1, with D perhaps TRBD1 (5 bases). The CDR3 contains 13 residues. V was trimmed by 3 bases and J by 9 bases, leaving 12 bases between them. Germline assignment: CDR1 LGHNA and CDR2 YSLEER. The CDR3 nucleotides read TGCGCCAGCAGCCAGGCCAGGGTAGGTGAGCAGTTCTTC. Its protein is CASSQARVGEQFF.

This clone was seen only once. The gene calls are TRBV6-5 and TRBJ1-2; D unclear. CDR1 is MNHEY and CDR2 is SVGAGI in the germline V gene. This CDR3 contains 11 residues. Between the trimmed V and J ends, which lost 7 bases and 4 bases, there was a span of 7 bases. The CDR3 DNA sequence: TGTGCCAGCAAGACAAGCTATGGCTACACCTTC. Translation: CASKTSYGYTF.

The chain joins TRBV9 to TRBJ2-7; TRBD1 is a possible D gene (5 bases). This CDR3 region has 14 residues. V lost 4 bases to trimming and J lost 0 bases, with 11 bases between them. The V gene's germline CDR1 is SGDLS and CDR2 YYNGEE. The CDR3 reads CASSPEQVSYEQYF. The CDR3 bases are TGTGCCAGCAGCCCTGAACAGGTCTCCTACGAGCAGTACTTC. The whole variable domain, remainder taken from reference TRBV9 and TRBJ2-7, is DSGVTQTPKHLITATGQRVTLRCSPRSGDLSVYWYQQSLDQGLQFLIQYYNGEERAKGNILERFSAQQFPDLHSELNLSSLELGDSALYFCASSPEQVSYEQYFGPGTRLTVT.

The J gene is TRBJ2-5, the V gene TRBV14, with D possibly matching TRBD2 (6 bases). The CDR3 has 15 residues. Trimming left V 5 bases short and J 2 bases short, with 15 bases between. Germline lookup yields CDR1 SGHDN and CDR2 FVKESK. The CDR3 region is CASSAFFGGQETQYF. The DNA of the CDR3 is TGTGCCAGCAGCGCATTCTTCGGAGGGCAAGAGACCCAGTACTTC.

The chain combines TRBV5-4 with TRBJ2-1; D perhaps matches TRBD1 (6 bases). Germline CDR1 and CDR2: SGHNT and YYREEE (reference sequence). V was pared by 1 base and J by 7 bases, with 12 bases between. The length of the CDR3 is 14 residues. CDR3 protein: CASSLYQGRNEQFF. CDR3 bases: TGTGCCAGCAGCTTGTATCAGGGGAGAAATGAGCAGTTCTTC. The full variable domain, its missing parts supplied by reference TRBV5-4 and TRBJ2-1, is ETGVTQSPTHLIKTRGQQVTLRCSSQSGHNTVSWYQQALGQGPQFIFQYYREEENGRGNFPPRFSGLQFPNYSSELNVNALELDDSALYLCASSLYQGRNEQFFGPGTRLTVL.